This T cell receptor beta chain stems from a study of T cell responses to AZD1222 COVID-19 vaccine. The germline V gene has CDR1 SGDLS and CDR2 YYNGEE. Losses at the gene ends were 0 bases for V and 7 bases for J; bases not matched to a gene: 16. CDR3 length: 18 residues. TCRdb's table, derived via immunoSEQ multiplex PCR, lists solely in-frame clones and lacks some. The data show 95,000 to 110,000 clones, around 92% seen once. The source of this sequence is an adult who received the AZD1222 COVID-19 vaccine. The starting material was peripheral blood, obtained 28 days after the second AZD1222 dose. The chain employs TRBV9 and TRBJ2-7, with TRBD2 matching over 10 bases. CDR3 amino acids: CASSVGLAGGPTFGEQYF. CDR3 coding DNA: TGTGCCAGCAGCGTAGGGTTAGCGGGAGGCCCGACGTTTGGGGAGCAGTACTTC.